The subject of this entry is one T cell receptor (beta chain). What it binds is not known. The sample originates from a study of a mutant IDH1 vaccine in newly diagnosed glioma. About the research overall: Those enrolled had earlier been treated with radiotherapy, temozolomide, or both, mostly both.

Profiled with immunoSEQ multiplex PCR; TCRdb holds only in-frame clones, not every one. The sample contains nearly 70,000 clones, 70% to 80% of which appear only once. The CDR3 consists of 13 residues. The germline V gene has CDR1 SGHTA and CDR2 FQGTGA. The ends were cut back, 2 bases at V and 8 bases at J, with 7 bases in the middle. Points from the study as a whole: Overall, around 93% of patients had vaccine-induced immune responses. Pseudoprogression apparently tracked independently of changes in top peripheral T cell clonotypes.

The time point denotes: baseline, week 1 (first vaccination visit). This sample's treatment: pre-vaccination baseline after standard-of-care therapy. Each of the donors came in with new WHO grade 3 or 4 astrocytomas that were IDH1-mutant and ATRX-lost. Source: PBMCs, taken from a glioma patient treated with radiotherapy, temozolomide or both. This sequence originates from a man aged 45-60 years with glioma. The chain carries TRBV7-3 and TRBJ1-6; D not resolved. The CDR3 protein is CASSLRRDSPLHF. The DNA of the CDR3 is TGTGCCAGCAGCTTACGGAGGGATTCACCCCTCCACTTT.